The 13 T cell receptor beta chains below come from one sample, sequenced in a study of T cells in women clearing cervical HPV infection. Profiled with immunoSEQ multiplex PCR; TCRdb holds only in-frame clones, not every one. The sample data list tens of thousands of clones. The material sequenced was blood buffy coat. These receptors came from a woman aged 18 to 69 with a cervical HPV16 infection that either progressed to CIN3+ or cleared (not recorded which).

On this clone: From the germline J gene comes the end of the CDR3, since the read stops 3 residues before it. The genes are TRBV20-1 and TRBJ2-3, with 13 bases matching TRBD2. This CDR3 region has 16 residues. CDR1 is DFQATT, CDR2 SNEGSKA, per germline (reference sequence). Trimming cost V 6 bases and J 2 bases; bases outside gene matches: 8. The CDR3 loop is CSAPGLAGANTDTQYF. The sequenced CDR3 bases are TGCAGTGCGCCCGGACTAGCGGGGGCTAACACAGATACG.

As to this clone: The sequence runs out 3 residues before the end of the CDR3; the remainder is reconstructed from the germline J gene. This chain uses TRBV18 with TRBJ2-3; a weak D match, TRBD1 (6 bases). This CDR3 comprises 13 residues. CDR1 and CDR2 from the germline V gene are KGHSH and LQKENI. CDR3 DNA, as far as it was read: TGTGCCAGCTCACCAGGGGACAATCAGCCG. This gives the protein CASSPGDNQP. In full, the CDR3 reads CASSPGDNQPQYF.

For this clone: The CDR3 end falls 3 residues outside the read, so it is completed with the germline J gene. J is TRBJ1-6 and V is TRBV11-2; the D gene is possibly TRBD1 (6 bases). Trimming took 0 bases from V and 8 from J, leaving 11 bases between them. The CDR3 is made up of 15 amino acids. CDR1 is SGHAT, CDR2 FQNNGV, per germline. Partial CDR3 DNA: TGTGCCAGCAGCTTAGAACCAGGGGCATATTCACCC. The encoded protein is CASSLEPGAYSP. The whole CDR3 reads CASSLEPGAYSPLHF.

Comments on this clone: Read sequence stops 3 residues before the CDR3 end, and the germline J gene provides the missing end. The rearrangement uses TRBV20-1 and TRBJ1-5; possibly TRBD1 for D (6 bases). The CDR3 consists of 16 residues. CDR1 and CDR2 (germline): DFQATT, SNEGSKA (reference sequence). Trimming pared 6 bases from V and 0 bases from J, leaving 18 bases between. CDR3 in amino acids: CSALAGASDSNQPQHF. The sequenced part of the CDR3 DNA is TGCAGTGCCTTGGCGGGGGCGAGTGATAGCAATCAGCCC.

With regard to this clone: The missing CDR3 end, 3 residues past where the read stops, is filled in from the germline J gene. The chain couples TRBV5-1 to TRBJ2-1, with D uncertain. Deletions cut 0 bases from V and 8 bases from J, with 9 bases between. Germline V gene lookup returns CDR1 SGHRS and CDR2 YFSETQ. The CDR3 totals 13 residues. Partial CDR3 DNA: TGCGCCAGCAGCTTGGGACTCGGGTATGAG. Amino acids: CASSLGLGYE. The complete CDR3 reads CASSLGLGYEQFF. Using reference TRBV5-1 and TRBJ2-1 for the parts outside the CDR3, the full variable domain is KAGVTQTPRYLIKTRGQQVTLSCSPISGHRSVSWYQQTPGQGLQFLFEYFSETQRNKGNFPGRFSGRQFSNSRSEMNVSTLELGDSALYLCASSLGLGYEQFFGPGTRLTVL.

For this clone: The read comes to an end 3 residues before the CDR3 does, leaving the germline J gene to fill in the end. The rearrangement links TRBV5-1 to TRBJ2-2; D remains ambiguous. The V gene lost 4 bases and the J gene lost 0 bases, with 10 bases spanning the gap. Germline lookup yields CDR1 SGHRS and CDR2 YFSETQ. The CDR3 is 15 amino acids. The sequenced CDR3 bases are TGCGCCAGCAGCCCTCAACCGGCGAACACCGGGGAG. This gives the protein CASSPQPANTGE. The entire CDR3 protein is CASSPQPANTGELFF.

CDR3 sequence reads: CASSLLGLAEKLFF. CDR3 bases read: TGCGCCAGCAGCTTGTTAGGGTTGGCTGAAAAG. The chain links TRBV5-1 to TRBJ2-2; D is unresolved. The read terminates 3 residues before the CDR3 end, so the remaining end is supplied by the germline J gene. Germline V gives CDR1 SGHRS, CDR2 YFSETQ. This CDR3 has 14 residues.

As for this clone: The read terminates 3 residues ahead of where the CDR3 ends, so the germline J gene completes it. This chain uses TRBV12-5 with TRBJ2-4; TRBD1 is a possible D gene (6 bases). Germline V gene sequence: CDR1 LGHNT, CDR2 FRNRAP. There are 14 residues in the CDR3. V shed 5 bases and J shed 0 bases, with 8 bases lying between them. CDR3 DNA, as far as it was read: TGTGCTAGTGGTGGGGGCCTAGCCAAAAACATT. Its protein is CASGGGLAKNI. The entire CDR3 reads CASGGGLAKNIQYF.

On this clone itself: The read halts 3 residues ahead of the CDR3 end, with the missing end drawn from the germline J gene. The chain carries TRBV19 and TRBJ1-1; 8 nucleotides agree with TRBD1. This CDR3 comprises 14 residues. V lost 4 bases and J lost 5; bases outside the gene matches: 6. Looked up from germline, CDR1 is LNHDA and CDR2 is SQIVND (reference sequence). The CDR3: CASSTQGAGTEAFF. The sequenced part of the CDR3 DNA is TGTGCCAGTAGTACCCAGGGGGCTGGGACTGAA.

About this clone: The read halts 3 residues ahead of the CDR3 end, with the missing end drawn from the germline J gene. The chain carries TRBV18 and TRBJ1-2, with D perhaps TRBD1 (5 bases). CDR1 and CDR2 from the germline V gene are KGHSH and LQKENI. The CDR3 is 14 residues long. The covered CDR3 bases are TGTGCCAGCTCACCGCGGCAGGGCACAGATACC. This translates into CASSPRQGTDT. The full CDR3 protein reads CASSPRQGTDTYTF.

As regards this clone: The read falls 3 residues short of the CDR3 end, and the missing part is taken from the germline J gene. The V gene is TRBV30, the J gene TRBJ2-7, with 11 bases that match TRBD2. The V and J ends lost 2 bases and 2 bases, in that order; junction bases with no gene match: 11. Germline assignment: CDR1 GTSNPN and CDR2 SVGIG (reference sequence). The CDR3 sequence is 17 residues long. The CDR3 DNA, read in part, is TGTGCCTGGAGTTTGGGGGGTTTAGCGGGAGGGACCTACGAG. Residues: CAWSLGGLAGGTYE. The CDR3 as a whole reads CAWSLGGLAGGTYEQYF. The variable domain in full, with the rest retrieved from reference TRBV30 and TRBJ2-7, is SQTIHQWPATLVQPVGSPLSLECTVEGTSNPNLYWYRQAAGRGLQLLFYSVGIGQISSEVPQNLSASRPQDRQFILSSKKLLLSDSGFYLCAWSLGGLAGGTYEQYFGPGTRLTVT.

A word on this clone: The read falls 3 residues short of the CDR3 end, and the missing part is taken from the germline J gene. The chain has TRBV18 and TRBJ1-2, with D possibly TRBD1 on 5 matching bases. Germline V gene lookup returns CDR1 KGHSH and CDR2 LQKENI. This CDR3 spans 14 amino acids. The CDR3 spells CASSPYQGTDTYTF. The sequenced part of the CDR3 DNA is TGTGCCAGCTCACCCTATCAGGGAACAGATACC. Filled out from reference TRBV18 and TRBJ1-2, the complete variable domain reads NAGVMQNPRHLVRRRGQEARLRCSPMKGHSHVYWYRQLPEEGLKFMVYLQKENIIDESGMPKERFSAEFPKEGPSILRIQQVVRGDSAAYFCASSPYQGTDTYTFGSGTRLTVV.

Comment on this clone: With the read ending 3 residues before the CDR3 end, the germline J gene is used to fill in that end. This chain links TRBV19 with TRBJ2-4; possible D gene TRBD2, 6 bases. Per the germline V gene, CDR1 is LNHDA and CDR2 is SQIVND (reference sequence). The CDR3 spans 14 residues. CDR3 amino acids: CASSIQPGLYGQYF. Partial CDR3 DNA: TGTGCCAGTAGTATTCAGCCGGGACTTTATGGT.